A selection of T cell receptor beta chains follows, all from one sample in a study of T cells in Graves' hyperthyroidism and ophthalmopathy. TCRdb re-derived calls from the multiplex PCR reads in MiXCR, one entry per CDR3 protein. The data contain more than 75,000 distinct CDR3 sequences, about 51% of them singletons. The sequenced material came from blood. These receptors were taken from a woman between 40 and 55 years old with Graves' hyperthyroidism. Both conserved end residues are part of each CDR3. D genes are given only for firm matches.

len,j_gene,d_gene,v_gene,CDR3aa
12,TRBJ2-1,.,TRBV7-9,CASTKSRNEQFF
15,TRBJ2-5,.,TRBV6-5,CASRPTVGLLETQYF
12,TRBJ1-2,.,TRBV29-1,CSVGLGQVGNTF
16,TRBJ2-7,TRBD2,TRBV9,CASSVPHGGVSGELYF
12,TRBJ1-2,.,TRBV24-1,CATEGGSYGYTF
15,TRBJ2-2,.,TRBV12-3/TRBV12-4,CASSFNRAGAGELFF
16,TRBJ1-2,TRBD1,TRBV15,CATSRDRQGGADGYTF
15,TRBJ1-6,.,TRBV7-8,CASSLDWGQNSPLHF
11,TRBJ1-1,.,TRBV29-1,CSLGQNTEAFF
13,TRBJ2-7,TRBD1,TRBV6-5,CASRPRGPREQYF
17,TRBJ2-7,TRBD1,TRBV19,CASSTRHRGQRSYEQYF
13,TRBJ1-5,TRBD1,TRBV10-1,CASRKQGGQPQHF
22,TRBJ2-5,TRBD2,TRBV7-3,CASSLMASNPLGLAGVRETQYF
14,TRBJ1-2,TRBD1,TRBV7-2,CASSRGGGAGGYTF
13,TRBJ1-1,.,TRBV29-1,CSVGPGPNTEAFF
15,TRBJ1-4,.,TRBV20-1,CSAVLAGQRNEKLFF
15,TRBJ2-5,TRBD1,TRBV9,CASSPGTGHSKTQYF
14,TRBJ2-2,TRBD1,TRBV29-1,CSVDGTGATGELFF
15,TRBJ1-2,TRBD1,TRBV7-9,CASSLGDRVAYGYTF
13,TRBJ1-2,TRBD1,TRBV20-1,CSASGTENYGYTF
15,TRBJ1-2,.,TRBV7-8,CASSPGTREAYGYTF
14,TRBJ1-2,.,TRBV10-3,CAISVSGRHGGYTF
15,TRBJ1-1,.,TRBV5-8,CASSRRRAGNTEAFF
11,TRBJ2-5,.,TRBV10-3,CAIRDLETQYF
15,TRBJ2-7,TRBD1,TRBV7-3,CASSSDRGKSYEQYF
15,TRBJ2-7,TRBD2,TRBV14,CASSQTSGRRYEQYF
16,TRBJ2-2,.,TRBV9,CASSLRGGKGIGELFF
17,TRBJ2-7,TRBD2,TRBV7-8,CASSPLTGLAVPYEQYF
15,TRBJ1-5,.,TRBV5-1,CASSLGGGNNQPQHF
13,TRBJ2-7,TRBD1,TRBV20-1,CSADLGQGDEQYF
13,TRBJ2-5,.,TRBV7-9,CASSLGTIETQYF
13,TRBJ1-1,.,TRBV5-1,CASSFVGDTEAFF
16,TRBJ2-5,TRBD2,TRBV4-2,CASSPQSGRADETQYF
13,TRBJ1-4,TRBD1,TRBV20-1,CSARTGHNEKLFF
15,TRBJ2-5,TRBD2,TRBV6-1,CASTAMGLAARTQCF
12,TRBJ2-7,.,TRBV25-1,CARGWRTYEQYF
13,TRBJ2-7,.,TRBV7-6,CASSFDPTYEQYF
11,TRBJ2-5,.,TRBV6-6,CATYRGETQYF
15,TRBJ2-2,.,TRBV7-3,CASRSGAVRTGELFF
14,TRBJ1-2,.,TRBV20-1,CSASRGTQNYGYTF
11,TRBJ1-2,.,TRBV10-3,CAISGGEGYTF
13,TRBJ2-7,.,TRBV28,CASSFPGHYEQYF
12,TRBJ1-2,.,TRBV7-9,CASSGGGLGYTF
12,TRBJ2-6,.,TRBV5-1,CASSLTGFTEAF
13,TRBJ1-2,.,TRBV5-1,CASSLEAYYGYTF
12,TRBJ2-5,.,TRBV29-1,CSGGGGPETQYF
16,TRBJ2-3,.,TRBV5-1,CASSSGQANAEDTQYF
12,TRBJ1-2,.,TRBV28,CASSFRNYGYTF
16,TRBJ2-7,TRBD1,TRBV7-2,CASSLQGAGTQGEQYF
17,TRBJ2-5,TRBD1,TRBV15,CATSSQPGQRYQETQYF
16,TRBJ2-5,.,TRBV7-8,CASSQNTLVDQETQYF
15,TRBJ2-5,.,TRBV7-2,CASSLVLGPQETQYF
13,TRBJ1-1,TRBD1,TRBV7-3,CASSNTGGTEALF
12,TRBJ2-5,.,TRBV29-1,CSVEHQQETQYF
15,TRBJ1-1,.,TRBV5-4,CASSPSGGRNTEAFF
12,TRBJ2-2,.,TRBV6-1,CACEGPTGELFF
14,TRBJ2-5,.,TRBV12-3/TRBV12-4,CASTFSSGRGTQYF